Below, one T cell receptor (beta chain) is given with its context. What it binds is not known. The data belong to a study of cytomegalovirus exposure and HLA in healthy donors. The V gene end was trimmed by 10 bases and the J gene end by 7 bases; junction bases not matched to a gene: 6. The V gene's germline CDR1 is LNHDA and CDR2 SQIVND (reference sequence). This CDR3 is built from 12 residues. Points from the study as a whole: Differences between HLA loci emerged in a later analysis of TCR association rates, with DRB1 most and HLA-C fewest.

PCR used 60 Vbeta primers and 13 Jbeta primers. Clones were read by immunoSEQ multiplex PCR, and TCRdb kept only the in-frame ones, dropping some. Here the sample spans about 160,000 clones, roughly 85% being singletons. The clonotype originates from a young man in good health and CMV-seronegative. The sequencing sample was made of PBMCs. This rearrangement joins TRBV19 to TRBJ2-2; 7 positions agree with TRBD1. This chain's CDR3 is CATLQGYGELFF. Written as DNA, the CDR3 is TGTGCCACCCTACAGGGGTACGGGGAGCTGTTTTTT. The whole variable domain, remainder taken from reference TRBV19 and TRBJ2-2, is DGGITQSPKYLFRKEGQNVTLSCEQNLNHDAMYWYRQDPGQGLRLIYYSQIVNDFQKGDIAEGYSVSREKKESFPLTVTSAQKNPTAFYLCATLQGYGELFFGEGSRLTVL.